Listed below are T cell receptor beta chains from one sample, sequenced in a study of vaccination and CD4 T cells after COVID-19. TCRdb passed the PCR reads through MiXCR, listing each CDR3 protein once. The sample shows around 7,700 distinct CDR3 sequences, around 62% of them seen only once. Their cognate antigens are unknown. The sequenced material came from CD4+ T cells from blood, cultured in vitro. All receptors come from a human donor who had recovered from COVID-19. CDR3s include the opening cysteine and the closing phenylalanine or tryptophan. A D gene is named only where the DNA matches it firmly. Rows may omit the clone size; those that give it use once, few, many or a size class.

V,D,J,size,CDR3,DNA
TRBV20-1,-,TRBJ1-6,-,CSAIDGHNSPLHF,TGCAGTGCTATCGACGGCCATAATTCACCCCTCCACTTT
TRBV27,-,TRBJ2-1,-,CASSSAGAYNEQFF,TGTGCCAGCAGTTCGGCAGGGGCCTACAATGAGCAGTTCTTC
TRBV7-3,-,TRBJ1-2,-,CASSVQGGAHGYTF,TGTGCCAGCAGCGTGCAAGGGGGGGCGCATGGCTACACCTTC
TRBV7-9,-,TRBJ2-3,-,CASSTRQYVSTDTQYF,TGTGCCAGCAGCACCCGACAGTACGTCAGCACAGATACGCAGTATTTT
TRBV5-1,-,TRBJ2-3,-,CASSLLDFDTDTQYF,TGCGCCAGCAGCTTGCTGGACTTTGACACAGATACGCAGTATTTT
TRBV14,-,TRBJ1-6,-,CASSQAETLPRASPLHF,TGTGCCAGCAGCCAAGCGGAGACATTACCACGAGCGTCACCCCTCCACTTT
TRBV11-2,TRBD2,TRBJ2-5,-,CASSLRGDYLIGETQYF,TGTGCCAGCAGCTTACGGGGGGACTATCTGATCGGGGAGACCCAGTACTTC
TRBV6-5,-,TRBJ2-7,few,CASSYRLDGGLQHEQYF,TGTGCCAGCAGTTACCGTCTTGACGGGGGACTGCAACACGAGCAGTACTTC
TRBV7-2,TRBD2,TRBJ2-3,-,CASSSDGLAGFHFSTDTQYF,TGTGCCAGCAGCTCGGACGGGTTAGCGGGATTCCATTTTAGCACAGATACGCAGTATTTT
TRBV7-2,TRBD1,TRBJ1-2,-,CASSQDRGSLGYTF,TGTGCCAGCAGCCAGGACAGGGGGTCTCTTGGCTACACCTTC
TRBV20-1,TRBD1,TRBJ1-6,-,CSARDRGTGDSPLHF,TGCAGTGCTAGAGACCGAGGGACAGGGGATTCACCCCTCCACTTT
TRBV25-1,-,TRBJ1-2,-,CASSESTVTNYGYTF,TGTGCCAGCAGTGAATCTACAGTAACTAACTATGGCTACACCTTC
TRBV5-4,TRBD1,TRBJ1-2,few,CASSRYGTGGLGYTF,TGTGCCAGCAGCCGTTACGGGACAGGGGGTTTGGGCTACACCTTC
TRBV20-1,-,TRBJ2-1,-,CSASPDSYNEQFF,TGCAGTGCTAGCCCCGACAGTTACAATGAGCAGTTCTTC
TRBV5-1,-,TRBJ1-1,-,CASSPGRGRGNTEAFF,TGCGCCAGCAGCCCGGGTAGGGGCAGGGGGAACACTGAAGCTTTCTTT
TRBV5-3,-,TRBJ2-5,-,CARSLGLGRETQYF,TGTGCCAGAAGCTTGGGGCTAGGTAGAGAGACCCAGTACTTC
TRBV19,TRBD1,TRBJ2-2,-,CASRTGANTGELFF,TGTGCCAGTAGGACAGGGGCGAACACCGGGGAGCTGTTTTTT
TRBV7-9,-,TRBJ2-1,-,CASSLGGGARFF,TGTGCCAGCAGCTTAGGAGGGGGGGCGCGGTTCTTC
TRBV20-1,-,TRBJ2-7,-,CSATQGGEQYF,TGCAGTGCTACGCAGGGAGGCGAGCAGTACTTC
TRBV28,-,TRBJ2-3,-,CASSLPTAGLAEVTDTQYF,TGTGCCAGCAGTTTACCAACCGCCGGGCTGGCGGAGGTAACAGATACGCAGTATTTT
TRBV28,TRBD1,TRBJ2-3,few,CASDRAGGMDTQYF,TGTGCCAGCGACAGGGCAGGGGGTATGGATACGCAGTATTTT
TRBV28,-,TRBJ1-6,-,CASSTNGDNSPLHF,TGTGCCAGCAGTACCAATGGAGATAATTCACCCCTCCACTTT
TRBV15,-,TRBJ1-3,-,CATSRVTGLGPGGTIYF,TGTGCCACCAGCAGAGTAACCGGGTTGGGCCCCGGAGGCACCATATATTTT
TRBV20-1,-,TRBJ1-5,-,CSASGQLSNQPQHF,TGCAGTGCTAGCGGGCAGCTTAGCAATCAGCCCCAGCATTTT
TRBV30,-,TRBJ1-2,few,CAWRGQNYGYTF,TGTGCCTGGAGAGGACAGAACTATGGCTACACCTTC
TRBV11-3,TRBD2,TRBJ2-3,-,CASSPWTSGGELLRTDTQYF,TGTGCCAGCAGCCCATGGACTAGCGGGGGCGAACTCTTACGCACAGATACGCAGTATTTT
TRBV2,TRBD1,TRBJ2-3,-,CASRAQGALGADTQYF,TGTGCCAGCAGGGCACAGGGGGCGCTTGGTGCAGATACGCAGTATTTT
TRBV15,-,TRBJ2-1,-,CATSRGLEGSNEQFF,TGTGCCACCAGCAGAGGATTGGAGGGGTCGAATGAGCAGTTCTTC
TRBV19,-,TRBJ2-1,-,CASSIQTEAEYNEQFF,TGTGCCAGTAGTATCCAAACGGAGGCCGAATACAATGAGCAGTTCTTC
TRBV6-1,-,TRBJ2-1,-,CASSVLVRPNSEQFF,TGTGCCAGCAGTGTCCTGGTCAGACCGAACTCGGAGCAGTTCTTC